The source of this TCR beta chain is a study of T cell responses to AZD1222 COVID-19 vaccine. This CDR3 is 14 amino acids long. The ends were cut back, 3 bases at V and 1 base at J, with 9 bases in the middle. CDR1 MDHEN and CDR2 SYDVKM come from the germline V gene. Generated by immunoSEQ multiplex PCR, the TCRdb table keeps only in-frame clones and is missing some. The sample has 180,000 or so clones, over 85% seen once. The source was peripheral blood, collected 28 days after the second AZD1222 dose. This clonotype was obtained from an adult who received the AZD1222 COVID-19 vaccine. V and J are TRBV28 and TRBJ1-2; D remains ambiguous. The CDR3 nucleotides read TGTGCCAGCAGTTTGGATCAGAGTAACTATGGCTACACCTTC. Protein: CASSLDQSNYGYTF.